This is a list of T cell receptor beta chains from one sample in a study of T cell repertoires in cytomegalovirus infection. TCRdb called the reads again in MiXCR, with one record for every CDR3 protein. The table records hundreds of thousands of distinct CDR3 sequences, about 30% of them present only once. Their recognized antigens are unknown. Sequences were derived from cultured PBMCs, sampled from culture after CMV antigen stimulation. These receptors came from a human donor in good health (CMV status not recorded). Some clones in this sample may be carry-over from other donors' samples. Each CDR3 is given with its conserved first and last residue. The order of the fields is J gene, clone size, D gene, CDR3 length, V gene, CDR3 protein, CDR3 DNA. A D gene is named only where the DNA matches it firmly. The size entry is marked missing in some rows and otherwise reads once, few, many or a size class.

TRBJ2-1,few,-,13,TRBV11-2,CASSFYRYNEQFF,TGTGCCAGCAGCTTTTACAGGTACAATGAGCAGTTCTTC
TRBJ2-3,-,-,12,TRBV6-5,CASTDRTDTQYF,TGTGCCAGCACCGACCGCACAGATACGCAGTATTTT
TRBJ1-5,few,-,15,TRBV25-1,CASMRPQSGIQPQHF,TGTGCCAGCATGCGTCCTCAGAGCGGCATACAGCCCCAGCATTTT
TRBJ2-3,many,TRBD2,16,TRBV7-2,CASSPLAGGPTDTQYF,TGTGCCAGCAGCCCACTAGCGGGAGGGCCCACAGATACGCAGTATTTT
TRBJ1-4,few,-,15,TRBV6-5,CASSKTAGPNEKLFF,TGTGCCAGCAGTAAGACCGCGGGTCCTAATGAAAAACTGTTTTTT
TRBJ2-7,-,-,13,TRBV2,CASCPGQAYEQYF,TGTGCCAGTTGCCCTGGGCAAGCCTACGAGCAGTACTTC
TRBJ1-1,-,TRBD1,13,TRBV14,CASSRDRASEAFF,TGTGCCAGCTCCCGGGACAGGGCTTCCGAAGCTTTCTTT
TRBJ2-1,-,-,13,TRBV19,CASSIGRENEQFF,TGTGCCAGTAGTATAGGCAGGGAGAATGAGCAGTTCTTC
TRBJ2-3,-,-,12,TRBV10-3,CAIWGPGETQYF,TGTGCCATCTGGGGGCCCGGAGAGACGCAGTATTTT
TRBJ1-4,-,TRBD1,15,TRBV25-1,CASSESTGGREKLFF,TGTGCCAGCAGTGAATCGACAGGGGGACGTGAAAAACTGTTTTTT
TRBJ2-1,few,-,16,TRBV3-1,CASSPAVWSYHNEQFF,TGTGCCAGCAGCCCCGCGGTCTGGTCCTATCACAATGAGCAGTTCTTC
TRBJ2-4,many,-,14,TRBV7-2,CASSRDSGTNIQYF,TGTGCCAGCAGCCGGGACAGCGGGACAAACATTCAGTACTTC
TRBJ1-6,-,-,14,TRBV7-6,CASSPYGDNSPLHF,TGTGCCAGCAGCCCGTATGGCGATAATTCACCCCTCCACTTT
TRBJ2-6,-,-,16,TRBV10-1,CASSESRPSGANVLTF,TGCGCCAGCAGTGAGTCTAGACCCTCTGGGGCCAACGTCCTGACTTTC
TRBJ2-1,few,TRBD2,11,TRBV19,CASRSGIKQFF,TGTGCCAGTAGAAGCGGGATTAAGCAGTTCTTC
TRBJ2-1,-,TRBD1,13,TRBV6-5,CASSYATGDEQFF,TGTGCCAGCAGTTACGCGACAGGGGATGAGCAGTTCTTC
TRBJ2-1,-,-,17,TRBV23-1,CASSQSFPRTAYNEQFF,TGCGCCAGCAGTCAATCGTTTCCCAGGACAGCCTACAATGAGCAGTTCTTC
TRBJ1-5,few,-,13,TRBV2,CASRTGRNGPQHF,TGTGCCAGCAGGACAGGCCGGAATGGGCCCCAGCATTTT
TRBJ2-5,few,-,13,TRBV7-8,CASRWGSAETQYF,TGTGCCAGCAGGTGGGGCTCGGCAGAGACCCAGTACTTC
TRBJ1-1,-,-,14,TRBV9,CASSGTARGTEAFF,TGTGCCAGCAGCGGGACCGCGAGGGGCACTGAAGCTTTCTTT
TRBJ2-1,-,TRBD2,16,TRBV7-6,CASSPRIAGAYNEQFF,TGTGCCAGCAGCCCCCGTATAGCGGGGGCTTACAATGAGCAGTTCTTC
TRBJ2-7,-,-,14,TRBV20-1,CSAHRPDSSYEQYF,TGCAGTGCTCATCGTCCCGACAGCTCCTACGAGCAGTACTTC
TRBJ2-3,-,TRBD2,16,TRBV6-6,CASSFSTSGAHYTQYF,TGTGCCAGCAGTTTTTCTACTAGCGGGGCCCACTATACGCAGTATTTT
TRBJ1-2,-,-,13,TRBV5-4,CASSLETLYGYTF,TGTGCCAGCAGCTTGGAAACTCTATATGGCTACACCTTC
TRBJ1-2,-,-,12,TRBV2,CASSGRGSGYTF,TGTGCCAGCTCGGGCAGGGGTAGTGGCTACACCTTC
TRBJ2-7,few,TRBD2,16,TRBV6-1,CASRTSGGARPYEQYF,TGTGCCAGCAGGACTAGCGGGGGGGCCCGGCCCTACGAGCAGTACTTC
TRBJ2-5,few,-,15,TRBV7-6,CASSLGSGLQETQYF,TGTGCCAGCAGCTTAGGTTCAGGGCTACAAGAGACCCAGTACTTC
TRBJ1-2,once,-,13,TRBV27,CASSFRASYGYTF,TGTGCCAGCAGTTTCCGGGCCTCATATGGCTACACCTTC
TRBJ1-1,-,-,12,TRBV7-6,CASSHQNTEAFF,TGTGCCAGCAGTCACCAGAACACTGAAGCTTTCTTT
TRBJ2-1,few,TRBD2,15,TRBV7-6,CASSLGGGSQDEQFF,TGTGCCAGCAGCTTAGGGGGGGGGTCACAGGATGAGCAGTTCTTC
TRBJ2-7,-,-,11,TRBV6-2/TRBV6-3,CASSAVNEQYF,TGTGCCAGCAGCGCGGTGAACGAGCAGTACTTC
TRBJ2-3,-,-,19,TRBV7-4,CASSFKILWVPPSTDTQYF,TGTGCCAGCAGCTTCAAAATTTTGTGGGTCCCGCCGAGCACAGATACGCAGTATTTT
TRBJ2-2,few,TRBD1,14,TRBV7-8,CASSSRDRVWELFF,TGTGCCAGCAGCTCGCGGGACAGGGTGTGGGAGCTGTTTTTT
TRBJ2-7,few,-,12,TRBV24-1,CATSTGNYEQYF,TGTGCCACCAGTACAGGGAACTACGAGCAGTACTTC
TRBJ1-2,-,-,13,TRBV2,CASSPNQGYGYTF,TGTGCCAGCAGTCCTAATCAGGGATATGGCTACACCTTC
TRBJ2-7,-,TRBD2,17,TRBV3-1,CASSQELAGRGRNEQYF,TGTGCCAGCAGCCAAGAGTTGGCTGGGAGGGGAAGGAACGAGCAGTACTTC
TRBJ2-5,-,TRBD2,14,TRBV20-1,CSARPSGSGETQYF,TGCAGTGCTAGGCCTAGCGGGAGTGGAGAGACCCAGTACTTC
TRBJ2-7,few,-,14,TRBV7-6,CASSLGSGVYEQYF,TGTGCCAGCAGCTTAGGGTCAGGGGTCTACGAGCAGTACTTC
TRBJ2-7,-,-,14,TRBV2,CASMGRQAGYEQYF,TGTGCCAGCATGGGGAGACAGGCGGGCTACGAGCAGTACTTC
TRBJ1-2,-,-,15,TRBV12-3/TRBV12-4,CASSLDQGTLGGYTF,TGTGCCAGCAGTTTAGATCAGGGGACCCTGGGAGGCTACACCTTC
TRBJ2-1,-,-,13,TRBV6-6,CASRGTGPLEQFF,TGTGCCAGCCGGGGGACTGGACCCCTGGAGCAGTTCTTC
TRBJ2-5,few,-,12,TRBV7-2,CASSSRGQTQYF,TGTGCCAGCAGCTCCAGGGGCCAGACCCAGTACTTC
TRBJ1-3,-,-,15,TRBV6-1,CASSRGTHSGNTIYF,TGTGCCAGCAGTAGGGGGACACACTCTGGAAACACCATATATTTT
TRBJ1-6,-,-,15,TRBV7-2,CASSLMGALHSPLHF,TGTGCCAGCAGCTTAATGGGGGCCCTCCATTCACCCCTCCACTTT
TRBJ2-3,-,-,13,TRBV5-4,CASSPWYTDTQYF,TGTGCCAGCAGTCCGTGGTACACAGATACGCAGTATTTT